The entry below gives a single T cell receptor (beta chain) sequence along with its context. Germline is not matched at one junction end, which may reflect a read error. Germline lookup yields CDR1 MNHEY and CDR2 SMNVEV (reference sequence). The CDR3 consists of 10 residues. The method was immunoSEQ multiplex PCR; TCRdb's version includes in-frame clones alone and lacks a portion of them. The sample gives around 190,000 clones, approximately 86% of which show up once; approximately 0.5% is in the top ten. The data were taken from a study of T cell responses to AZD1222 COVID-19 vaccine. Sequences were derived from peripheral blood, sampled on day 0 of AZD1222 vaccination. This TCR derives from an adult in good health. The V gene is TRBV27, the J gene TRBJ2-1; D not resolved. CDR3 in DNA: TGTGCCAGCAGAGGCACCGCGGATATCTTC. It is translated as CASRGTADIF.